Shown below are 8 T cell receptor beta chains from a single sample sequenced in a study of T cells in Graves' hyperthyroidism and ophthalmopathy. RNA transcripts yielded amplified TCR beta CDR3 regions. HTBI primers were the set used in a first-round RT-PCR of the TCR CDR3. TCRdb passed the multiplex PCR reads through MiXCR, listing each CDR3 protein once. The sample records 500,000 to 650,000 distinct CDR3 sequences, 17% being singletons. Sequenced material: blood. All receptors come from a woman younger than 35 with Graves' ophthalmopathy.

This clonotype came up a few times. J is TRBJ1-6 and V is TRBV7-2, with TRBD1 as a possible D gene (5 bases). CDR1 and CDR2 (germline): SGHTA, FQGNSA. With 7 bases removed from V and 0 bases from J, the gap between germline ends came to 10 bases. This CDR3 is built from 15 residues. This chain's CDR3 is CASNTGGSYNSPLHF. The DNA of the CDR3 is TGTGCCAGCAATACTGGGGGCTCCTATAATTCACCCCTCCACTTT.

This clonotype was recorded a few times. CDR3 residues: CASSDMGLAGPPYNEQFF. CDR3 nucleotides: TGTGCCAGCAGTGACATGGGACTAGCGGGGCCTCCATACAATGAGCAGTTCTTC. The chain combines TRBV6-1 with TRBJ2-1; 13 bases line up with TRBD2. The CDR3 length is 18 residues. V was pared by 3 bases and J by 4 bases, with 9 bases of the junction left unmatched. Germline-derived CDR1 and CDR2 are MNHNS and SASEGT.

The V and J genes are TRBV29-1 and TRBJ2-1; D gene unclear. The CDR3 has 12 amino acids. Germline V CDR1 and CDR2: SQVTM, ANQGSEA. Deletions cut 2 bases from V and 4 bases from J, with 6 bases between. CDR3 sequence reads: CSVEPEYNEQFF. DNA for the CDR3: TGCAGCGTTGAACCAGAGTACAATGAGCAGTTCTTC.

The rearrangement uses TRBV20-1 and TRBJ1-2, with D perhaps TRBD1 (6 bases). The CDR3 length is 13 residues. V was cut by 7 bases and J by 5 bases, with 17 bases left in between. From germline, CDR1 is DFQATT and CDR2 SNEGSKA (reference sequence). The CDR3 nucleotides are TGCAGTGTTGGTGGTAAAGGGGGGTATGGCTACACCTTC. This translates into CSVGGKGGYGYTF.

The DNA of the CDR3 is TGTGCCAGCAGCGTCGGAGGCCCTAGCGGGAGGGCTTACGAGCAGTACTTC. It codes for CASSVGGPSGRAYEQYF. The rearrangement joins TRBV9 to TRBJ2-7; TRBD2 aligns across 12 bases. Germline trimming cut 2 bases from V and 4 bases from J; bases unmatched to any gene: 10. The CDR3 is 17 amino acids. The V gene's germline CDR1 is SGDLS and CDR2 YYNGEE. Drawing the rest from reference TRBV9 and TRBJ2-7, the complete variable domain is DSGVTQTPKHLITATGQRVTLRCSPRSGDLSVYWYQQSLDQGLQFLIQYYNGEERAKGNILERFSAQQFPDLHSELNLSSLELGDSALYFCASSVGGPSGRAYEQYFGPGTRLTVT.

This clonotype was picked up many times. The chain is built from TRBV9 and TRBJ2-7; 8 bases align to TRBD2. With V trimmed by 4 bases and J by 4 bases, 7 bases remained unmatched. Germline V gene lookup returns CDR1 SGDLS and CDR2 YYNGEE. This CDR3 region has 14 residues. The DNA for the CDR3 is TGTGCCAGCAGCCCTTACCGGGAGGGTTACGAGCAGTACTTC. It yields the protein CASSPYREGYEQYF.

The table lists this clonotype with many counts. The chain couples TRBV30 to TRBJ1-2; TRBD1 matches 7 bases. Per germline, CDR1 GTSNPN and CDR2 SVGIG (reference sequence). The CDR3 runs to 13 residues. The junction had 4 bases not matched to a gene; V was cut back by 3 bases and J by 3 bases. The CDR3 region is CAWRAGTDYGYTF. The CDR3 nucleotides read TGTGCCTGGAGGGCCGGGACAGACTATGGCTACACCTTC.

This clonotype appeared many times. The chain is built from TRBV5-1 and TRBJ1-2; D remains unclear. Germline values: CDR1 SGHRS, CDR2 YFSETQ. The V and J ends lost 2 bases and 4 bases respectively, with 15 bases between them. This CDR3 is 15 amino acids long. Here the CDR3 reads CASSFEEGRSYGYTF. As DNA, the CDR3 is TGCGCCAGCAGCTTCGAGGAAGGACGGTCCTATGGCTACACCTTC.